This is a list of T cell receptor beta chains from one sample in a study of T cells in Graves' hyperthyroidism and ophthalmopathy. From the multiplex PCR reads, TCRdb called clonotypes with MiXCR, one entry per CDR3 protein. The data show some 550,000 distinct CDR3 sequences, 15% to 20% seen once. The sample consisted of blood. All receptors come from a middle-aged woman with Graves' ophthalmopathy. The CDR3 runs from the conserved cysteine through the conserved F or W. Each record gives: D gene, J gene, clone size, V gene, CDR3 protein, CDR3 DNA. The D gene is left open where the match is weak. Clone sizes are given selectively: once, few, many, or a class where the clone is expanded.

D gene: TRBD1
J gene: TRBJ2-2
clone size: NA
V gene: TRBV19
CDR3 protein: CASRTGTGSWNTGELFF
CDR3 DNA: TGTGCCAGTAGAACCGGGACAGGGAGTTGGAACACCGGGGAGCTGTTTTTT

D gene: NA
J gene: TRBJ1-6
clone size: few
V gene: TRBV12-3/TRBV12-4
CDR3 protein: CASSKGGDSPLHF
CDR3 DNA: TGTGCCAGCAGCAAAGGGGGAGATTCACCCCTCCACTTT

D gene: NA
J gene: TRBJ2-4
clone size: few
V gene: TRBV12-3/TRBV12-4
CDR3 protein: CASSLTRRGLTAKNIQYF
CDR3 DNA: TGTGCCAGCAGTTTAACCAGGAGGGGGCTCACGGCCAAAAACATTCAGTACTTC

D gene: NA
J gene: TRBJ1-3
clone size: NA
V gene: TRBV7-3
CDR3 protein: CASSLRIWGRGGNTIYF
CDR3 DNA: TGTGCCAGCAGCTTAAGGATTTGGGGGAGGGGTGGAAACACCATATATTTT

D gene: NA
J gene: TRBJ2-6
clone size: NA
V gene: TRBV12-3/TRBV12-4
CDR3 protein: CASHLSGANVLTF
CDR3 DNA: TGTGCCAGCCATCTCTCTGGGGCCAACGTCCTGACTTTC

D gene: NA
J gene: TRBJ2-2
clone size: NA
V gene: TRBV20-1
CDR3 protein: CSATGTRNTGELFF
CDR3 DNA: TGCAGTGCGACCGGGACACGTAACACCGGGGAGCTGTTTTTT

D gene: TRBD2
J gene: TRBJ2-7
clone size: many
V gene: TRBV2
CDR3 protein: CASSTGLAGVNEQYF
CDR3 DNA: TGTGCCAGCAGTACCGGGCTAGCGGGAGTGAACGAGCAGTACTTC

D gene: NA
J gene: TRBJ1-6
clone size: NA
V gene: TRBV9
CDR3 protein: CASSGWGGGNSPLHF
CDR3 DNA: TGTGCCAGCAGCGGATGGGGAGGTGGTAATTCACCCCTCCACTTT

D gene: TRBD2
J gene: TRBJ2-2
clone size: many
V gene: TRBV11-2
CDR3 protein: CASSLRLAGAANTGELFF
CDR3 DNA: TGTGCCAGCAGCTTACGGCTAGCGGGAGCCGCGAACACCGGGGAGCTGTTTTTT

D gene: TRBD1
J gene: TRBJ1-2
clone size: NA
V gene: TRBV3-1
CDR3 protein: CASSQVSSFWPKGTGGYGYTF
CDR3 DNA: TGTGCCAGCAGCCAAGTTTCGAGTTTTTGGCCAAAGGGGACAGGGGGCTATGGCTACACCTTC

D gene: NA
J gene: TRBJ1-4
clone size: many
V gene: TRBV11-2
CDR3 protein: CATRALGGEKLFF
CDR3 DNA: TGTGCCACCCGAGCGTTGGGGGGTGAAAAACTGTTTTTT

D gene: NA
J gene: TRBJ2-2
clone size: many
V gene: TRBV5-1
CDR3 protein: CASSRQEGSVFF
CDR3 DNA: TGCGCCAGCAGCCGTCAGGAAGGTTCGGTGTTTTTT

D gene: NA
J gene: TRBJ2-7
clone size: many
V gene: TRBV28
CDR3 protein: CASSPRYEQYF
CDR3 DNA: TGTGCCAGCAGCCCCCGTTACGAGCAGTACTTC

D gene: NA
J gene: TRBJ1-1
clone size: many
V gene: TRBV7-3
CDR3 protein: CASSRDSLNTEAFF
CDR3 DNA: TGCGCCAGCAGCCGCGACAGCCTGAACACTGAAGCTTTCTTT

D gene: TRBD2
J gene: TRBJ2-3
clone size: NA
V gene: TRBV11-2
CDR3 protein: CASSFTVGGSTDTQYF
CDR3 DNA: TGTGCCAGCAGCTTCACGGTCGGGGGGTCCACAGATACGCAGTATTTT